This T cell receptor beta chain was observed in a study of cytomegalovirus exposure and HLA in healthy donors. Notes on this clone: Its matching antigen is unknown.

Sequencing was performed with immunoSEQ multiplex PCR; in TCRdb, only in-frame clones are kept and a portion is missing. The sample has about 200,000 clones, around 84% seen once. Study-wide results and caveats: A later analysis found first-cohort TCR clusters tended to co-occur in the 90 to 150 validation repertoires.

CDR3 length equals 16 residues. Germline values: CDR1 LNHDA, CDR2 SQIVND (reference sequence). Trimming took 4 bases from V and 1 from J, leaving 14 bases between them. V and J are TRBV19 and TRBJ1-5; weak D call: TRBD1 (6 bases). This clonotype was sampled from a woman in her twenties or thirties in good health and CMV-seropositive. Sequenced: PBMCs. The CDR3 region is CASSKNQGISNQPQHF. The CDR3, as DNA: TGTGCCAGTAGTAAAAACCAGGGGATAAGCAATCAGCCCCAGCATTTT.